The 18 T cell receptor beta chains given below trace back to one sample, sequenced in a study of shared clonotypes between healthy human individuals. Sequenced by immunoSEQ multiplex PCR; TCRdb stores in-frame clones only, minus some. The repertoire holds 2.5 million or so clones, approximately 92% seen once, with around 0.14% in the top ten. Sequencing used naive CD4+ T cells sorted from blood. Noted subset: CD45RA+ positively selected. These receptor sequences come from a man between 18 and 29 years old in good health.

This chain links TRBV6-5 with TRBJ2-5, with 8 bases matching TRBD1. CDR3 length: 16 residues. Trimming at V came to 0 bases and at J to 2 bases, leaving 5 bases not matched to a gene. Germline lookup yields CDR1 MNHEY and CDR2 SVGAGI. The CDR3 region is CASSYSYGTGQETQYF. The CDR3, as DNA: TGTGCCAGCAGTTACTCGTACGGGACAGGTCAAGAGACCCAGTACTTC.

The chain couples TRBV2 to TRBJ2-2; 10 bases are a match to TRBD2. The length of the CDR3 is 15 residues. The germline gives CDR1 SNHLY, CDR2 FYNNEI. J gave up 4 bases and V 6 bases, and 5 bases lay outside the gene matches. The CDR3 protein is CASRLAGVSTGELFF. Here the CDR3 DNA reads TGTGCCAGCAGGCTAGCGGGGGTGAGCACCGGGGAGCTGTTTTTT.

Of note for this clone: Other DNA sequences within the sample encode an identical CDR3. This chain joins TRBV7-2 and TRBJ2-5; 13 bases line up with TRBD2. The CDR3 has 16 residues. The V segment lost 1 base and the J segment 1 base; nucleotides outside the gene matches: 0. Germline assignment: CDR1 SGHTA and CDR2 FQGNSA. The CDR3 sequence is CASSLGTSGGQETQYF. The CDR3 coding sequence is TGTGCCAGCAGCTTAGGGACTAGCGGGGGCCAAGAGACCCAGTACTTC.

The V gene is TRBV19, the J gene TRBJ1-1; possibly TRBD1 for D (6 bases). Trimming shortened V by 4 bases and J by 4 bases, and 22 bases separated the two germline ends. The germline V gene encodes CDR1 LNHDA and CDR2 SQIVND (reference sequence). The CDR3 is made up of 17 amino acids. CDR3 sequence reads: CASSTPPGAGPSTEAFF. In DNA, the CDR3 is TGTGCCAGTAGTACCCCACCGGGGGCAGGGCCGAGCACTGAAGCTTTCTTT.

The chain employs TRBV7-8 and TRBJ2-5; D perhaps matches TRBD2 (6 bases). Germline loops: CDR1 SGHVS, CDR2 FQNEAQ. The CDR3 covers 14 residues. Between the trimmed V and J ends, which lost 7 bases and 5 bases, there was a span of 17 bases. The DNA for the CDR3 is TGTGCCAGCACCCTAAGGCGGGAACGGGAGACCCAGTACTTC. Its protein is CASTLRRERETQYF.

This chain connects TRBV11-2 to TRBJ1-5; D unclear. V lost 5 bases, J lost 7 bases, and 15 bases lay in between. Germline values: CDR1 SGHAT, CDR2 FQNNGV. The CDR3 consists of 14 residues. CDR3 sequence (DNA): TGTGCCAGCAGCGAAATTGACGGAAGGCAGCCCCAGCATTTT. It specifies CASSEIDGRQPQHF. Filled out from reference TRBV11-2 and TRBJ1-5, the complete variable domain reads EAGVAQSPRYKIIEKRQSVAFWCNPISGHATLYWYQQILGQGPKLLIQFQNNGVVDDSQLPKDRFSAERLKGVDSTLKIQPAKLEDSAVYLCASSEIDGRQPQHFGDGTRLSIL.

CDR3 sequence reads: CASSLVPQYEQYF. Written as DNA, the CDR3 is TGTGCCAGCAGCTTAGTTCCACAGTACGAGCAGTACTTC. This chain connects TRBV11-2 to TRBJ2-7; unclear D gene. The germline gives CDR1 SGHAT, CDR2 FQNNGV. Trimming removed 1 base at V and 4 bases at J, with 8 bases between. The CDR3 covers 13 residues.

The chain employs TRBV12-5 and TRBJ2-7; 8 nucleotides agree with TRBD2. Trimming took 3 bases from V and 0 from J; bases not matched to a gene: 10. The length of the CDR3 is 17 residues. Germline CDR1 is LGHNT and CDR2 is FRNRAP. The CDR3 DNA sequence: TGTGCTAGTGGTTTTGCCCCTCACACTAGCGGCTCCTACGAGCAGTACTTC. Translating it yields CASGFAPHTSGSYEQYF. The full variable domain, its missing parts supplied by reference TRBV12-5 and TRBJ2-7, is DARVTQTPRHKVTEMGQEVTMRCQPILGHNTVFWYRQTMMQGLELLAYFRNRAPLDDSGMPKDRFSAEMPDATLATLKIQPSEPRDSAVYFCASGFAPHTSGSYEQYFGPGTRLTVT.

V is TRBV6-6 and J is TRBJ2-7, with D tentatively TRBD1 or TRBD2 (5 bases each). Trimming took 3 bases from V and 1 from J, leaving 13 bases between them. The CDR3 spans 15 residues. The germline CDR1 and CDR2 sequences are MNHNY and SVGAGI (reference sequence). CDR3 coding DNA: TGTGCCAGCAGTTATGCTGAGAGGGGTTCCTACGAGCAGTACTTC. Its protein product is CASSYAERGSYEQYF.

This clone is a singleton in its sample. The chain employs TRBV5-1 and TRBJ1-1; maybe TRBD1 (6 bases). The V gene's germline CDR1 is SGHRS and CDR2 YFSETQ. V lost 0 bases to trimming and J lost 0 bases, with 12 bases between them. The CDR3 totals 16 residues. CDR3: CASSLVAGAMNTEAFF. The CDR3 nucleotides are TGCGCCAGCAGCTTGGTTGCAGGGGCCATGAACACTGAAGCTTTCTTT.

CDR3 loop: CASSSARSYEQYF. CDR3 in DNA: TGCGCCAGCAGCTCAGCGAGATCCTACGAGCAGTACTTC. The chain combines TRBV5-1 with TRBJ2-7, with D hard to call. The CDR3 extends over 13 amino acids. V lost 3 bases and J lost 1, with 8 bases in between. Germline CDR1 is SGHRS and CDR2 is YFSETQ.

The chain joins TRBV5-4 to TRBJ1-2; D gene unclear. Germline CDR1 reads SGHNT; CDR2 reads YYREEE (reference sequence). V shed 0 bases and J shed 7 bases, with 10 bases lying between them. The CDR3 contains 13 residues. In nucleotides, the CDR3 is TGTGCCAGCAGCTTGGACACGGAGACTGGCTACACCTTC. Translation: CASSLDTETGYTF.

The chain joins TRBV4-1 to TRBJ2-3, with TRBD2 identical over 7 bases. This CDR3 comprises 16 residues. V lost 0 bases and J lost 4; bases outside the gene matches: 7. Germline CDR1 is MGHRA and CDR2 is YSYEKL. In DNA form, the CDR3 reads TGCGCCAGCAGCCAAGAACGACTAGCCGGACCAGATACGCAGTATTTT. Amino acids: CASSQERLAGPDTQYF.

The table lists this clone with a few counts. J is TRBJ2-1 and V is TRBV18, with D hard to call. This CDR3 comprises 13 residues. Looked up from germline, CDR1 is KGHSH and CDR2 is LQKENI. Trimming pared 3 bases from V and 6 bases from J, leaving 9 bases between. The CDR3 loop is CASSPNGFNEQFF. Written as DNA, the CDR3 is TGTGCCAGCTCACCGAATGGCTTCAATGAGCAGTTCTTC. Complete variable domain (other parts from reference TRBV18 and TRBJ2-1): NAGVMQNPRHLVRRRGQEARLRCSPMKGHSHVYWYRQLPEEGLKFMVYLQKENIIDESGMPKERFSAEFPKEGPSILRIQQVVRGDSAAYFCASSPNGFNEQFFGPGTRLTVL.

The rearrangement joins TRBV5-6 to TRBJ2-6, with D perhaps matching TRBD2 (5 bases). CDR3 length: 16 residues. V shed 1 base and J shed 0 bases, with 8 bases lying between them. CDR1 and CDR2 from the germline V gene are SGHDT and YYEEEE. The chain's CDR3 is CASSLRLSSGANVLTF. DNA for the CDR3: TGTGCCAGCAGCTTGAGACTAAGCTCTGGGGCCAACGTCCTGACTTTC.

This clone was seen a few times. J is TRBJ2-7 and V is TRBV2; TRBD2 aligns across 8 bases. The CDR3 consists of 12 residues. V lost 8 bases, J lost 3 bases, and 3 bases stayed unmatched. Germline-derived CDR1 and CDR2 are SNHLY and FYNNEI. DNA of the CDR3: TGTGCCAGCGCTACTAGCGGCTACGAGCAGTACTTC. Residues: CASATSGYEQYF. Variable domain in full (rest from reference TRBV2 and TRBJ2-7): EPEVTQTPSHQVTQMGQEVILRCVPISNHLYFYWYRQILGQKVEFLVSFYNNEISEKSEIFDDQFSVERPDGSNFTLKIRSTKLEDSAMYFCASATSGYEQYFGPGTRLTVT.

The chain carries TRBV28 and TRBJ1-2; D might be TRBD1 (6 bases). CDR3 length equals 15 residues. The germline V gene has CDR1 MDHEN and CDR2 SYDVKM. The V and J ends lost 4 bases and 3 bases respectively, with 15 bases between them. CDR3 in DNA: TGTGCCAGCAGTTCGATCCAGACAGGCCACTATGGCTACACCTTC. It translates to CASSSIQTGHYGYTF.

As DNA, the CDR3 is TGTGCCAGCTCACCCGCTGGACTAGCGGGATCTGCCGAGCAGTACTTC. Residues: CASSPAGLAGSAEQYF. The chain carries TRBV18 and TRBJ2-7; TRBD2 aligns across 12 bases. CDR1 is KGHSH and CDR2 is LQKENI in the germline V gene. The CDR3 runs 16 residues. The V segment lost 3 bases and the J segment 6 bases; nucleotides outside the gene matches: 9.